The T cell receptor beta chain under discussion was sequenced for a study of blood T cell repertoires in COVID-19. Study details: Material from acute and convalescent COVID-19 was sourced from the United States, Italy and Spain. Sources were T cells, B-cell-depleted T cells, or PBMCs; the material itself was cDNA or gDNA.

This clone was detected once. Original data processing: Amplifying reference gene primers gave estimates of nucleated cell counts. Sequencing was performed with immunoSEQ multiplex PCR; in TCRdb, only in-frame clones are kept and a portion is missing. V and J calls and clone size follow that table, whereas D and trimming were derived from the DNA. The profile shows about 220,000 clones, 85% of them singletons. Germline loops: CDR1 GTSNPN, CDR2 SVGIG (reference sequence). There are 14 residues in the CDR3. Trimming shortened V by 2 bases and J by 3 bases, and 11 bases separated the two germline ends. Seattle cases were enrolled at active infection and followed longitudinally.

The clonotype was recovered from a woman in her seventies with COVID-19, enrolled during active disease. The sample taken for sequencing was peripheral blood. The chain has TRBV30 and TRBJ1-3; D might be TRBD1 (5 bases). For the CDR3, the DNA is TGTGCCTGGAGTCAGGGTTGGGGTGGAAACACCATATATTTT. Translation gives CAWSQGWGGNTIYF.